The 27 T cell receptor beta chains listed next were all sequenced from one sample in a study of CD8 T cells in ankylosing spondylitis. One entry per CDR3 protein, called by TCRdb with MiXCR from the 5' RACE reads. The table shows about 130,000 distinct CDR3 sequences, with roughly 7.3% occurring only once. Sequencing input: blood, either unsorted or a sorted T cell fraction (not recorded which). Receptor source: a male donor with ankylosing spondylitis or in good health (not recorded which).

This clonotype came up many times. The chain is built from TRBV20-1 and TRBJ1-5, with unresolved D. Germline CDR1 DFQATT, CDR2 SNEGSKA (reference sequence). The V and J ends lost 0 bases and 2 bases respectively, with 5 bases between them. This CDR3 spans 13 amino acids. The CDR3 reads CSAREAGNQPQHF. CDR3 DNA: TGCAGTGCTAGAGAGGCTGGCAATCAGCCCCAGCATTTT.

This clonotype was detected ten times or more. V and J are TRBV21-1 and TRBJ2-7; TRBD1 is the table's D call, not checked against the DNA. TRBV21-1 represents a pseudogene. This CDR3 has 13 residues. CDR3 sequence (DNA): TGTGCCAGCAGCTTCCGACAGGGTGGCGAGCAGTACTTC. Its translation: CASSFRQGGEQYF.

This clonotype was seen repeatedly, ten times or more. The chain has TRBV6-2 or TRBV6-3 and TRBJ1-2, with a tentative D call TRBD1 (6 bases). The V and J ends lost 5 bases and 3 bases respectively, with 13 bases between them. Germline CDR1 is MNHEY and CDR2 is SVGEGT. This CDR3 spans 14 amino acids. CDR3 amino acids: CASSPQGSYYGYTF. In DNA, the CDR3 is TGTGCCAGCAGTCCGCAGGGGTCCTACTATGGCTACACCTTC.

There are many counts of this clonotype. V and J are TRBV7-8 and TRBJ1-5, with 7 bases that match TRBD1. V lost 2 bases and J lost 0; bases outside the gene matches: 4. This CDR3 spans 16 amino acids. Per the germline V gene, CDR1 is SGHVS and CDR2 is FQNEAQ. CDR3 region: CASSLRDRVSNQPQHF. CDR3 in DNA: TGTGCCAGCAGCTTACGGGACAGAGTTAGCAATCAGCCCCAGCATTTT.

This clonotype was seen many times. The V and J genes are TRBV3-1 and TRBJ2-1; D is uncertain. V lost 4 bases to trimming and J lost 4 bases, with 14 bases between them. CDR3 length equals 15 residues. The germline gives CDR1 LGHDT, CDR2 YNNKEL (reference sequence). Here the CDR3 DNA reads TGTGCCAGCAGCCTCTACCCCGCCCTGTACAATGAGCAGTTCTTC. It is translated as CASSLYPALYNEQFF.

Ten or more counts support this clonotype. V and J are TRBV10-3 and TRBJ2-3; weak D call: TRBD2 (7 bases). V was cut by 6 bases and J by 3 bases, with 19 bases left in between. CDR1 is ENHRY, CDR2 SYGVKD, per germline. The CDR3 extends over 16 amino acids. CDR3 coding DNA: TGTGCCATCAGCGTTTCCGGGGGGCTCGGGACAGATACGCAGTATTTT. Protein product: CAISVSGGLGTDTQYF.

In its sample, this clonotype was seen many times. The chain combines TRBV15 with TRBJ2-5; D remains ambiguous. V lost 0 bases to trimming and J lost 3 bases, with 8 bases between them. CDR1 and CDR2 from the germline V gene are LNHNV and YYDKDF (reference sequence). This CDR3 contains 14 residues. The CDR3 here is CATSRDLGEETQYF. Written as DNA, the CDR3 is TGTGCCACCAGCAGAGATCTCGGCGAAGAGACCCAGTACTTC.

This clonotype was picked up many times. The V call is TRBV12-3 or TRBV12-4, the J call TRBJ1-5; weak D call: TRBD1 (5 bases). The CDR3 covers 15 residues. With 5 bases removed from V and 3 bases from J, the gap between germline ends came to 14 bases. The CDR3 nucleotides are TGTGCCAGCAGTCCCTTTGGGGCAGACAATCAGCCCCAGCATTTT. The encoded protein is CASSPFGADNQPQHF.

This clonotype was observed at least ten times. The CDR3 DNA reads TGTGCCAGCAGTTTTGGTCGTTTCTACGAGCAGTACTTC. It codes for CASSFGRFYEQYF. The V call is TRBV27, the J call TRBJ2-7; D is unclear. The CDR3 runs 13 residues. Per the germline V gene, CDR1 is MNHEY and CDR2 is SMNVEV (reference sequence). The V and J ends lost 3 bases and 3 bases respectively, with 9 bases between them.

This clonotype was seen at least ten times. This chain links TRBV7-2 with TRBJ1-1; a weak D match, TRBD1 (6 bases). The germline CDR1 and CDR2 sequences are SGHTA and FQGNSA. The ends were cut back, 5 bases at V and 1 base at J, with 11 bases in the middle. This CDR3 spans 14 amino acids. The DNA of the CDR3 is TGTGCCAGCAGCCACTCACAGGGGAACACTGAAGCTTTCTTT. Protein product: CASSHSQGNTEAFF.

As regards this clonotype: A much more abundant neighbour one base away suggests this may be a read error. The V call is TRBV9, the J call TRBJ1-2; TRBD1 matches at 7 bases. Per the germline V gene, CDR1 is SGDLS and CDR2 is YYNGEE. The CDR3 is 14 amino acids. The chain's CDR3 is CASSVADRNYGYPF. CDR3 sequence (DNA): TGTGCCAGCAGCGTTGCGGACAGGAACTATGGCTACCCCTTC.

This clonotype is classed as medium-sized. CDR3 amino acids: CASSLAGMTGELFF. The CDR3 DNA reads as TGTGCCAGCAGCTTAGCGGGAATGACCGGGGAGCTGTTTTTT. The V gene is TRBV7-2, the J gene TRBJ2-2; D gene uncertain. Per the germline V gene, CDR1 is SGHTA and CDR2 is FQGNSA. Trimming removed 0 bases at V and 5 bases at J, with 7 bases between. The CDR3 spans 14 residues.

This clonotype was picked up many times. This chain joins TRBV7-9 and TRBJ1-1, with a tentative D call TRBD1 (6 bases). The germline V and J ends were trimmed by 7 bases and 1 base, with 13 bases remaining between them. Germline V CDR1 and CDR2: SEHNR, FQNEAQ (reference sequence). This CDR3 contains 14 residues. The CDR3 reads CASTVEGQNTEAFF. For the CDR3, the DNA is TGTGCCAGCACCGTAGAGGGACAGAACACTGAAGCTTTCTTT.

There are many counts of this clonotype. The rearrangement links TRBV12-3 or TRBV12-4 to TRBJ2-7, with 8 bases that match TRBD2. V lost 4 bases and J lost 6; bases outside the gene matches: 8. This CDR3 has 14 residues. Here the CDR3 reads CASSSRGGPVEQYF. The DNA for the CDR3 is TGTGCCAGCAGTTCTCGGGGGGGCCCCGTCGAGCAGTACTTC.

The chain links TRBV6-1 to TRBJ2-7, with TRBD2 matching over 10 bases. Germline loops: CDR1 MNHNS, CDR2 SASEGT. The CDR3 consists of 13 residues. V lost 10 bases, J lost 5 bases, and 8 bases stayed unmatched. The CDR3 region is CATGGTSDHEQYF. The CDR3 DNA sequence: TGTGCCACCGGGGGGACTAGCGACCACGAGCAGTACTTC.

This clonotype has at least ten counts. The chain recombines TRBV7-2 with TRBJ1-1; unclear D gene. Germline-derived CDR1 and CDR2 are SGHTA and FQGNSA. V was trimmed by 8 bases and J by 2 bases, leaving 3 bases between them. The CDR3 spans 10 residues. The CDR3 DNA is TGTGCCAGCTTAAACACTGAAGCTTTCTTT. Translation: CASLNTEAFF.

At least ten counts were recorded for this clonotype. This chain joins TRBV7-9 and TRBJ2-7; no clear D. The CDR3 length is 13 residues. Per germline, CDR1 SEHNR and CDR2 FQNEAQ (reference sequence). With 5 bases removed from V and 7 bases from J, the gap between germline ends came to 15 bases. The CDR3 sequence: CASSTTPLQEQYF. CDR3 bases: TGTGCCAGCAGCACGACACCCCTACAAGAGCAGTACTTC.

In this sample, this clonotype turned up many times. The chain has TRBV7-9 and TRBJ2-7; 9 nucleotides match TRBD2. The CDR3 is made up of 15 amino acids. Trimming at V came to 5 bases and at J to 3 bases, leaving 8 bases not matched to a gene. Germline-derived CDR1 and CDR2 are SEHNR and FQNEAQ (reference sequence). As DNA, the CDR3 is TGTGCCAGCAGCCCTCAACTAGCGGGTGACTACGAGCAGTACTTC. Residues: CASSPQLAGDYEQYF.

This clonotype has at least ten counts. This chain connects TRBV6-1 to TRBJ2-1, with 7 bases aligning to TRBD2. The CDR3 is made up of 16 amino acids. Trimming removed 7 bases from V and 8 bases from J; junction bases left unmatched: 17. Germline V gene lookup returns CDR1 MNHNS and CDR2 SASEGT. CDR3 coding DNA: TGTGCCAGCAACCCCGGCGGGGGTTGGGTTGTCGATGAGCAGTTCTTC. Encoded protein: CASNPGGGWVVDEQFF.

The chain links TRBV18 to TRBJ1-5; D possibly corresponds to TRBD1 (6 bases). Between the trimmed V and J ends, which lost 2 bases and 6 bases, there was a span of 14 bases. This CDR3 is 15 amino acids long. CDR1 is KGHSH and CDR2 is LQKENI in the germline V gene. This CDR3 is CASSPRGEVAQPQHF. In DNA form, the CDR3 reads TGTGCCAGCTCACCAAGGGGGGAGGTGGCTCAGCCCCAGCATTTT.

At least ten counts were recorded for this clonotype. V gene TRBV29-1 combines with J gene TRBJ2-7; possibly TRBD1 for D (6 bases). The CDR3 has 12 residues. Germline lookup yields CDR1 SQVTM and CDR2 ANQGSEA. Trimming removed 8 bases from V and 0 bases from J, with 11 bases in between. The CDR3 DNA follows: TGCAGCAGCCGGGACAACTCCTACGAGCAGTACTTC. As protein: CSSRDNSYEQYF.

This clonotype was recorded at least ten times. V and J are TRBV5-1 and TRBJ2-1; 7 bases line up with TRBD2. The CDR3 loop spans 13 amino acids. Trimming removed 4 bases from V and 6 bases from J; junction bases left unmatched: 4. CDR1 is SGHRS and CDR2 is YFSETQ in the germline V gene. DNA for the CDR3: TGCGCCAGCAGCACCGGGACTACCAATGAGCAGTTCTTC. Translated: CASSTGTTNEQFF.

The chain is built from TRBV5-1 and TRBJ1-2; D is undetermined. Germline V CDR1 and CDR2: SGHRS, YFSETQ. The germline V and J ends were trimmed by 5 bases and 2 bases, with 10 bases remaining between them. This CDR3 contains 13 residues. The CDR3 reads CASRYDGNYGYTF. The CDR3 DNA reads as TGCGCCAGCAGATACGACGGAAACTATGGCTACACCTTC.

This clonotype was seen repeatedly, ten times or more. V usage is TRBV6-4 and J usage is TRBJ2-3; 7 nucleotides match TRBD1. After removal of 0 bases from V and 9 bases from J, the junction contained 0 bases not matched to a gene. The germline CDR1 and CDR2 sequences are MRHNA and SNTAGT. The CDR3 loop spans 12 amino acids. This chain's CDR3 is CASSDSDRTQYF. The DNA of the CDR3 is TGTGCCAGCAGTGACTCGGACAGGACGCAGTATTTT.

V is TRBV18 and J is TRBJ2-5; D call uncertain. The germline CDR1 and CDR2 sequences are KGHSH and LQKENI. V shed 0 bases and J shed 3 bases, with 11 bases lying between them. The CDR3 contains 15 residues. The CDR3 is CASSPPGNSEETQYF. The CDR3 nucleotides are TGTGCCAGCTCACCACCTGGGAATTCCGAAGAGACCCAGTACTTC.

This clonotype was counted at least ten times. The rearrangement uses TRBV7-2 and TRBJ1-1; possibly TRBD1 for D (6 bases). The CDR3 is 15 residues long. CDR1 SGHTA and CDR2 FQGNSA come from the germline V gene. V was cut by 4 bases and J by 6 bases, with 18 bases left in between. CDR3 in amino acids: CASSSPGDRGPEAFF. In DNA form, the CDR3 reads TGTGCCAGCAGCTCACCAGGGGACCGGGGTCCTGAAGCTTTCTTT.

This clonotype was detected ten times or more. The rearrangement links TRBV20-1 to TRBJ1-1; no firm D call. Trimming took off 5 bases at V and 1 base at J, with 5 bases between the two ends. CDR1 DFQATT and CDR2 SNEGSKA come from the germline V gene (reference sequence). The CDR3 covers 11 residues. The CDR3 sequence is CSAAPNTEAFF. The CDR3 DNA sequence: TGCAGTGCTGCACCGAACACTGAAGCTTTCTTT.